The clone carrying this TCR beta chain was seen a handful of times. The antigen remains unidentified. Patients with uncontrolled infections, other autoimmune diseases, pregnancy or lactation were excluded. Clinical symptoms, serum thyroxine, TRAb, thyroid ultrasound and orbital computed tomography informed diagnoses. This specimen comes from a study of T cells in Graves' hyperthyroidism and ophthalmopathy. Study-wide results and caveats: From stable hyperthyroidism, ophthalmopathy was set apart by a 13 V-J model.

RNA transcripts provided the source from which TCR beta CDR3 regions were amplified. First-round RT-PCR of the TCR CDR3 relied on the HTBI primer set. TCRdb used MiXCR to reprocess the multiplex PCR reads, holding one entry per CDR3 protein. The repertoire holds 500,000 to 650,000 distinct CDR3 sequences, with around 20% as singletons. Sequencing was performed on blood. The TCR originated in a man aged 40-55 years with Graves' ophthalmopathy.

CDR3 sequence: CASSGTAKNIQYF. CDR3 nucleotides: TGTGCCAGCAGCGGGACAGCCAAAAACATTCAGTACTTC. The chain employs TRBV3-1 and TRBJ2-4; D is tentatively TRBD1 or TRBD2 (5 bases each). This CDR3 spans 13 amino acids. The V end lost 5 bases, the J end lost 0 bases, and 5 bases lay between the germline ends. Germline V gene data show CDR1 as LGHDT and CDR2 as YNNKEL (reference sequence).